This T cell receptor beta chain comes out of a study of T cells after posttransplantation cyclophosphamide. This CDR3 region has 15 residues. The junction had 2 bases not matched to a gene; V was cut back by 2 bases and J by 1 base. Germline V gives CDR1 SEHNR, CDR2 FQNEAQ (reference sequence). TCRdb keeps only in-frame clones here, not all; method: immunoSEQ multiplex PCR. The specimen has fewer than 1,000 clones, none found just once. Whole-study findings and limits: Blood and skin or GI T cell repertoires showed limited TRB overlap. Later blood repertoires were often dominated by clones from the donor CD8+ memory compartment.

Cyclophosphamide on days +3 and +4 followed busulfan-fludarabine conditioning and a marrow graft. Judged by abundance, this clone is medium-sized. Its specificity is unknown. J is TRBJ2-1 and V is TRBV7-9; 7 bases align to TRBD2. The TCR sequence derives from a male patient aged 25-45 years who received an allogeneic stem cell transplant from a related donor, was CMV-positive, and had no GVHD. Some of these T cells may belong to the graft donor. Here the sequenced sample was PBMCs, taken after allogeneic stem cell transplant with posttransplant cyclophosphamide. The CDR3 region has the DNA TGTGCCAGCAGCTTACAGCGGGAATCCTACAATGAGCAGTTCTTC. It specifies CASSLQRESYNEQFF.